Each of the 32 T cell receptor beta chains below was sequenced from the same sample in a study of spatial heterogeneity in lung cancer. Stated time point: sample taken at primary tumor resection. TCRs were sequenced from unsorted whole RNA of tumor, nontumor lung or PBMC. TCRdb itself ran the 5' RACE reads through MiXCR, one entry per CDR3 protein. The sample holds around 3,000 distinct CDR3 sequences; approximately 15% are singletons and the top ten take about 88%. Specimen: PBMCs, collected at surgery. All receptors derive from a female donor with early-stage non-small cell lung cancer.

This chain uses TRBV2 with TRBJ2-1, with D maybe TRBD1 (5 bases). CDR3 length: 14 amino acids. Per germline, CDR1 SNHLY and CDR2 FYNNEI. V lost 10 bases, J lost 1 base, and 14 bases lay in between. CDR3 amino acids: CAIIQGESYNEQFF. CDR3 nucleotide sequence: TGTGCCATCATTCAGGGCGAGTCCTACAATGAGCAGTTCTTC.

This clonotype has at least ten counts. The V and J genes are TRBV20-1 and TRBJ2-3; 9 bases align to TRBD2. Germline lookup yields CDR1 DFQATT and CDR2 SNEGSKA (reference sequence). This CDR3 contains 14 residues. V lost 6 bases and J lost 5; bases outside the gene matches: 9. DNA for the CDR3: TGCAGTGCCCTTATAGCGGGAGCAGGAGATACGCAGTATTTT. This translates into CSALIAGAGDTQYF.

CDR3 sequence (DNA): TGTGCCAGCAGCACCCGGGGGGGCACGGACAATGAGCAGTTCTTC. This translates into CASSTRGGTDNEQFF. This chain connects TRBV5-5 to TRBJ2-1; TRBD2 agrees at 8 bases. The CDR3 consists of 15 residues. V gave up 4 bases and J gave up 5 bases; unmatched junction bases: 8. CDR1 SGHKS and CDR2 YYEKEE come from the germline V gene (reference sequence).

This clonotype appeared many times. V usage is TRBV2 and J usage is TRBJ1-4; D is undetermined. The CDR3 is made up of 14 amino acids. The V end lost 3 bases, the J end lost 8 bases, and 13 bases lay between the germline ends. Germline V gene data show CDR1 as SNHLY and CDR2 as FYNNEI. CDR3 loop: CASSDWETEEKLFF. CDR3 sequence (DNA): TGTGCCAGCAGTGACTGGGAGACGGAGGAAAAACTGTTTTTT.

This clonotype was observed many times. This chain joins TRBV5-1 and TRBJ2-3; D gene ambiguous. The length of the CDR3 is 15 residues. Germline V gene sequence: CDR1 SGHRS, CDR2 YFSETQ. Trimming removed 5 bases from V and 0 bases from J, with 13 bases in between. The DNA of the CDR3 is TGCGCCAGCAGGCTGGATCTACGAAGCACAGATACGCAGTATTTT. Amino acid sequence: CASRLDLRSTDTQYF.

This clonotype is medium-sized. The chain carries TRBV12-3 or TRBV12-4 and TRBJ2-5, with D possibly being TRBD2 (5 bases). Trimming pared 2 bases from V and 1 base from J, leaving 11 bases between. This CDR3 is built from 15 residues. CDR3 loop: CASSLFMGSQETQYF. The DNA for the CDR3 is TGTGCCAGCAGTTTATTCATGGGGAGCCAAGAGACCCAGTACTTC.

This chain links TRBV5-5 with TRBJ1-1; D not certain. The CDR3 spans 12 residues. The V end was cut by 2 bases, the J end by 9 bases, with 11 bases between. Germline V CDR1 and CDR2: SGHKS, YYEKEE (reference sequence). The CDR3 sequence is CASSFQAEQAFF. The CDR3 region has the DNA TGTGCCAGCAGCTTTCAGGCCGAGCAAGCTTTCTTT.

In its sample, this clonotype is medium-sized. The chain has TRBV28 and TRBJ2-7; D is ambiguous. Germline assignment: CDR1 MDHEN and CDR2 SYDVKM. V shed 7 bases and J shed 2 bases, with 12 bases lying between them. This CDR3 is 13 amino acids long. This CDR3 is CASTRTTTYEQYF. In DNA form, the CDR3 reads TGTGCCAGCACCAGAACCACAACCTACGAGCAGTACTTC.

Ten or more counts support this clonotype. The V call is TRBV10-3, the J call TRBJ1-2, with TRBD1 identical over 7 bases. This CDR3 comprises 13 residues. Germline values: CDR1 ENHRY, CDR2 SYGVKD. The trim removed 7 bases at V and 3 bases at J, leaving 5 bases unmatched. Here the CDR3 reads CAITLTGDYGYTF. In DNA, the CDR3 is TGTGCCATCACCCTTACAGGGGACTATGGCTACACCTTC.

At least ten counts were recorded for this clonotype. V usage is TRBV15 and J usage is TRBJ2-7, with 13 bases aligning to TRBD2. Per the germline V gene, CDR1 is LNHNV and CDR2 is YYDKDF (reference sequence). This CDR3 spans 17 amino acids. J gave up 3 bases and V 0 bases, and 5 bases lay outside the gene matches. As DNA, the CDR3 is TGTGCCACCAGCAGAGATCTTGGACTAGCGGGAGTCTACGAGCAGTACTTC. Translation gives CATSRDLGLAGVYEQYF.

This clonotype is classed as medium-sized (0.01 to 0.1%). The V and J genes are TRBV14 and TRBJ2-2; the match to TRBD1 covers 9 bases. CDR1 is SGHDN and CDR2 is FVKESK in the germline V gene. The CDR3 runs 18 residues. Losses at the gene ends were 5 bases for V and 3 bases for J; bases not matched to a gene: 13. For the CDR3, the DNA is TGTGCCAGCAGCTTTTACGGCGATCACAGGGGGCACACCGGGGAGCTGTTTTTT. Amino acid sequence: CASSFYGDHRGHTGELFF.

In this sample, this clonotype turned up many times. Here the CDR3 DNA reads TGTGCCAGCAGCTTAGTAACGGGAGCGAACACCGGGGAGCTGTTTTTT. Amino acid sequence: CASSLVTGANTGELFF. The chain couples TRBV7-2 to TRBJ2-2; the D gene is possibly TRBD2 (6 bases). Germline V gene sequence: CDR1 SGHTA, CDR2 FQGNSA. The V and J ends lost 1 base and 0 bases respectively, with 9 bases between them. The CDR3 is 16 residues long.

In its sample, this clonotype was seen many times. The V call is TRBV29-1, the J call TRBJ2-3, with D unclear. The V gene lost 1 base and the J gene lost 11 bases, with 16 bases spanning the gap. The CDR3 has 13 residues. The germline CDR1 and CDR2 sequences are SQVTM and ANQGSEA. The CDR3 region has the DNA TGCAGCGTTGAAGGTTATGTGGTGATAGGGCAGTATTTT. This sequence encodes CSVEGYVVIGQYF.

This clonotype has at least ten counts. The rearrangement links TRBV19 to TRBJ1-1; D remains ambiguous. The ends were cut back, 6 bases at V and 7 bases at J, with 18 bases in the middle. Germline CDR1 is LNHDA and CDR2 is SQIVND (reference sequence). The CDR3 consists of 14 residues. The CDR3 DNA reads TGTGCCAGTAGCCTCGTTCACGTTTTCGATGAAGCTTTCTTT. It is translated as CASSLVHVFDEAFF.

The gene calls are TRBV5-4 and TRBJ1-2; unclear D gene. V was trimmed by 0 bases and J by 0 bases, leaving 6 bases between them. This CDR3 region has 14 residues. The V gene's germline CDR1 is SGHNT and CDR2 YYREEE (reference sequence). Here the CDR3 reads CASSLETANYGYTF. In DNA, the CDR3 is TGTGCCAGCAGCTTGGAGACGGCTAACTATGGCTACACCTTC.

This clonotype was seen just once. The chain joins TRBV4-2 to TRBJ2-5; 7 nucleotides match TRBD1. The CDR3 sequence is 13 residues long. With 4 bases clipped from V and 6 bases from J, the junction kept 5 bases outside the gene matches. CDR1 is LGHNA and CDR2 is YNFKEQ in the germline V gene. This CDR3 is CASSPPRGKTQYF. CDR3 in DNA: TGTGCCAGCAGCCCTCCCAGGGGGAAGACCCAGTACTTC.

This clonotype came up a few times. V gene TRBV19 combines with J gene TRBJ2-1; D remains ambiguous. The V end lost 7 bases, the J end lost 0 bases, and 10 bases lay between the germline ends. The CDR3 runs 14 residues. The germline V gene has CDR1 LNHDA and CDR2 SQIVND (reference sequence). CDR3 sequence: CASTVTSSYNEQFF. The CDR3 nucleotides are TGTGCCAGTACGGTGACGAGCTCCTACAATGAGCAGTTCTTC.

This clonotype was detected many times. V and J are TRBV19 and TRBJ2-7; D possibly uses TRBD1 or TRBD2 (5 bases each). V shed 3 bases and J shed 2 bases, with 11 bases lying between them. Germline CDR1 LNHDA, CDR2 SQIVND (reference sequence). The CDR3 sequence is 14 residues long. The CDR3 DNA follows: TGTGCCAGTAGTATGGGGACGGTTCCCTACGAGCAGTACTTC. Protein: CASSMGTVPYEQYF.

At least ten counts were recorded for this clonotype. V is TRBV19 and J is TRBJ1-4, with D hard to call. V was pared by 8 bases and J by 5 bases, with 9 bases between. CDR1 LNHDA and CDR2 SQIVND come from the germline V gene (reference sequence). The CDR3 totals 12 residues. CDR3 residues: CASVGKNEKLFF. CDR3 coding DNA: TGTGCCAGTGTGGGAAAGAATGAAAAACTGTTTTTT.

The rearrangement uses TRBV24-1 and TRBJ2-7; perhaps D is TRBD1 or TRBD2 (7 bases each). V was clipped by 9 bases and J by 0 bases, with 14 bases between them. The germline V gene encodes CDR1 KGHDR and CDR2 SFDVKD. The CDR3 spans 14 residues. CDR3 nucleotide sequence: TGTGCCACCTCCCAGGGGGGGAACTCCTACGAGCAGTACTTC. Its protein product is CATSQGGNSYEQYF.

This clonotype has at least ten counts. V and J are TRBV28 and TRBJ2-2; TRBD1 might be the D (6 bases). Germline V gene data show CDR1 as MDHEN and CDR2 as SYDVKM. V dropped 3 bases and J dropped 9 bases, with 17 bases sitting between them. The length of the CDR3 is 15 residues. CDR3 region: CASSFAPGWDRELFF. The CDR3 DNA reads as TGTGCCAGCAGTTTCGCCCCAGGGTGGGACAGGGAGCTGTTTTTT.

This clonotype was observed at least ten times. The CDR3 reads CASSFGPSYEQYF. CDR3 nucleotides: TGTGCCAGCAGTTTCGGACCCTCCTACGAGCAGTACTTC. V gene TRBV27 combines with J gene TRBJ2-7, with unresolved D. CDR3 length equals 13 residues. Germline V CDR1 and CDR2: MNHEY, SMNVEV (reference sequence). The V and J ends lost 3 bases and 0 bases respectively, with 6 bases between them.

In its sample, this clonotype was seen a few times. V and J are TRBV11-2 and TRBJ2-1; a possible D gene is TRBD2 (6 bases). V lost 4 bases and J lost 3, with 16 bases in between. The CDR3 contains 16 residues. The V gene's germline CDR1 is SGHAT and CDR2 FQNNGV. The CDR3: CASSSARDLNYNEQFF. The CDR3 DNA is TGTGCCAGCAGCTCCGCACGGGACTTAAACTACAATGAGCAGTTCTTC.

This clonotype was recorded many times. The J gene is TRBJ2-1, the V gene TRBV2; D unclear. The CDR3 consists of 18 residues. Germline CDR1 is SNHLY and CDR2 is FYNNEI. V lost 3 bases, J lost 0 bases, and 18 bases lay in between. The CDR3 spells CASSEPRDTTLSYNEQFF. As DNA, the CDR3 is TGTGCCAGCAGTGAGCCGCGCGATACGACACTCTCCTACAATGAGCAGTTCTTC.

The chain couples TRBV5-1 to TRBJ2-5, with D maybe TRBD2 (5 bases). The V gene's germline CDR1 is SGHRS and CDR2 YFSETQ. The CDR3 has 16 residues. Trimming cost V 4 bases and J 4 bases, with 20 bases left between them. The CDR3 nucleotides read TGCGCCAGCAGCCCAGGCGTTATTGGTCGGGGAGAGACCCAGTACTTC. Its protein product is CASSPGVIGRGETQYF.

V is TRBV28 and J is TRBJ2-6; D remains unclear. Germline loops: CDR1 MDHEN, CDR2 SYDVKM. V lost 5 bases, J lost 1 base, and 12 bases lay in between. CDR3 length equals 16 residues. CDR3 protein: CASSPAHVSGANVLTF. The DNA for the CDR3 is TGTGCCAGCAGTCCCGCTCATGTTTCTGGGGCCAACGTCCTGACTTTC.

This clonotype was detected a few times. The J gene is TRBJ2-1, the V gene TRBV7-9; D unclear. Trimming stripped 1 base from V and 1 base from J, with 8 bases between. The CDR3 extends over 15 amino acids. Germline loops: CDR1 SEHNR, CDR2 FQNEAQ (reference sequence). The CDR3 nucleotides read TGTGCCAGCAGCTTAGGTCGCGGATCCTACAATGAGCAGTTCTTC. This sequence encodes CASSLGRGSYNEQFF.

This clonotype was counted once. This chain uses TRBV7-2 with TRBJ2-1, with D perhaps TRBD2 (6 bases). Germline V lookup: CDR1 SGHTA, CDR2 FQGNSA. This CDR3 is built from 20 residues. V shed 0 bases and J shed 1 base, with 22 bases lying between them. The CDR3 loop reads CASSLAGRAPGVRSYNEQFF. In DNA form, the CDR3 reads TGTGCCAGCAGCTTAGCGGGTAGGGCCCCGGGGGTAAGGTCCTACAATGAGCAGTTCTTC.

Only one count was recorded for this clonotype. The V and J genes are TRBV5-4 and TRBJ2-5, with D perhaps matching TRBD1 or TRBD2 (5 bases each). The germline CDR1 and CDR2 sequences are SGHNT and YYREEE (reference sequence). This CDR3 comprises 12 residues. With 4 bases removed from V and 1 base from J, the gap between germline ends came to 5 bases. As DNA, the CDR3 is TGTGCCAGCAGCGGGGGCCAAGAGACCCAGTACTTC. Encoded protein: CASSGGQETQYF.

This clonotype was observed a handful of times. A read error may explain this, as a much larger clone is one base away. The gene calls are TRBV7-7 and TRBJ2-2; D unclear. CDR3 size: 14 residues. Germline V gene sequence: CDR1 SSHAT, CDR2 FNYEAQ (reference sequence). In DNA form, the CDR3 reads TGTACCAGCAGCTTAGGTCTGAACACCGGGGAGCTGTTTTTT. Its protein product is CTSSLGLNTGELFF.

This clonotype was counted at least ten times. The CDR3 DNA reads TGTGCCAGCAGGTCCGGACAGGGGATAAAGACCCAGTACTTC. Protein product: CASRSGQGIKTQYF. The chain carries TRBV5-6 and TRBJ2-5; TRBD1 agrees at 9 bases. CDR1 and CDR2 (germline): SGHDT, YYEEEE. V trimming: 5 bases; J trimming: 6 bases; junction bases outside the gene matches: 8. This CDR3 region has 14 residues. Drawing the rest from reference TRBV5-6 and TRBJ2-5, the complete variable domain is DAGVTQSPTHLIKTRGQQVTLRCSPKSGHDTVSWYQQALGQGPQFIFQYYEEEERQRGNFPDRFSGHQFPNYSSELNVNALLLGDSALYLCASRSGQGIKTQYFGPGTRLLVL.

The chain couples TRBV11-1 to TRBJ2-1, with 7 bases identical to TRBD1. The CDR3 covers 14 residues. V gave up 5 bases and J gave up 7 bases; unmatched junction bases: 8. CDR1 is SGHAT, CDR2 FQDESV, per germline (reference sequence). This CDR3 reads CASSRQVQGNEQFF. In DNA, the CDR3 is TGTGCCAGCAGCCGACAAGTACAGGGGAATGAGCAGTTCTTC.